The text below deals with one TCR beta chain. Total RNA extraction produced at least 5.5 micrograms (per sample) for the study. The data belong to a study of blood T cells in healthy people across ages. A second PCR of 7 to 11 cycles used a sample-barcoded 5' primer and a J-beta primer mix. Through a template-switch adaptor with 12 random nucleotides, each cDNA molecule received a tag. TCRdb used MiXCR to reprocess the 5' RACE reads, holding one entry per CDR3 protein. This table holds some 890,000 distinct CDR3 sequences, almost 30% found once. The germline V gene has CDR1 KGHDR and CDR2 SFDVKD. The length of the CDR3 is 13 residues. V was shortened by 2 bases and J by 7 bases, with 8 bases between the two germline ends. This sample also appeared in a second study, on T cells of mothers and their children. That paper notes: Barcodes for each sample and 2-4 random nucleotides were added by the M1S primer used in the second PCR.

V is TRBV24-1 and J is TRBJ1-5; D is uncertain. The TCR was taken from a woman between 35 and 50 years old in good health. The source material was blood. CDR3 nucleotides: TGTGCCACCAGTGATTCTGGACGGCAGCCCCAGCATTTT. This sequence encodes CATSDSGRQPQHF.